Listed here are 30 T cell receptor beta chains from one sample, sequenced in a study of blood T cell repertoires in COVID-19. Assay used: immunoSEQ multiplex PCR; TCRdb lists only in-frame clones, some missing. The sample carries approximately 170,000 clones, around 74% recorded once. The sequencing sample was made of peripheral blood. Every receptor here comes from a woman over 75 with acute or convalescent COVID-19.

This clone has a single count. The chain joins TRBV7-9 to TRBJ2-5, with 7 nucleotides matching TRBD1. This CDR3 is 15 amino acids long. Germline loops: CDR1 SEHNR, CDR2 FQNEAQ (reference sequence). V dropped 6 bases and J dropped 5; count of bases not matched to a gene: 12. CDR3 coding DNA: TGTGCCAGCAGGCCGACAGGGAATATTTTCGAGACCCAGTACTTC. Encoded protein: CASRPTGNIFETQYF.

This chain links TRBV5-4 with TRBJ2-7; D might be TRBD1 (6 bases). Germline V gives CDR1 SGHNT, CDR2 YYREEE (reference sequence). CDR3 length: 14 amino acids. The V end was cut by 4 bases, the J end by 7 bases, with 18 bases between. CDR3 in DNA: TGTGCCAGCAGCGGCGGACAGAGCCCTTTGGAGCAGTACTTC. Translated: CASSGGQSPLEQYF.

The chain has TRBV24-1 and TRBJ2-7, with D hard to call. Germline CDR1 reads KGHDR; CDR2 reads SFDVKD. The CDR3 is 11 residues long. V lost 9 bases and J lost 6, with 11 bases in between. CDR3 bases: TGTGCCACCCCTACCCCCGGCGAGCAGTACTTC. Its protein is CATPTPGEQYF.

The chain recombines TRBV5-1 with TRBJ2-2, with TRBD2 as a possible D gene (5 bases). V lost 0 bases and J lost 1, with 13 bases in between. The V gene's germline CDR1 is SGHRS and CDR2 YFSETQ. The CDR3 is 17 residues long. CDR3 protein: CASSLASLAKNTGELFF. The CDR3 bases are TGCGCCAGCAGCTTGGCGTCCCTAGCTAAGAACACCGGGGAGCTGTTTTTT.

This clone was counted once. The rearrangement uses TRBV27 and TRBJ2-4; maybe TRBD2 (6 bases). V lost 8 bases and J lost 6, with 14 bases in between. Germline values: CDR1 MNHEY, CDR2 SMNVEV (reference sequence). The CDR3 sequence is 13 residues long. The CDR3 DNA follows: TGTGCCAGCCGAGCCGGGGGAGTAAACATTCAGTACTTC. Translated, it gives CASRAGGVNIQYF.

The CDR3 region is CASSLDFGVGYGYTF. CDR3 nucleotides: TGTGCCAGCAGCTTAGATTTCGGGGTGGGGTATGGCTACACCTTC. This sequence joins TRBV11-2 and TRBJ1-2; D is ambiguous. Germline values: CDR1 SGHAT, CDR2 FQNNGV. The V end was cut by 0 bases, the J end by 5 bases, with 13 bases between. This CDR3 comprises 15 residues.

The chain employs TRBV11-2 and TRBJ2-1; D gene ambiguous. Germline loops: CDR1 SGHAT, CDR2 FQNNGV. Trimming removed 5 bases from V and 12 bases from J, with 11 bases in between. This CDR3 contains 11 residues. The CDR3 coding sequence is TGTGCCAGCAGCAATAATTTTCGGCAGTTCTTC. It codes for CASSNNFRQFF. Using reference TRBV11-2 and TRBJ2-1 for the parts outside the CDR3, the full variable domain is EAGVAQSPRYKIIEKRQSVAFWCNPISGHATLYWYQQILGQGPKLLIQFQNNGVVDDSQLPKDRFSAERLKGVDSTLKIQPAKLEDSAVYLCASSNNFRQFFGPGTRLTVL.

This clone has just a few counts. The rearrangement links TRBV18 to TRBJ2-5; no reliable D call. V lost 1 base and J lost 5, with 8 bases in between. The length of the CDR3 is 13 residues. The germline gives CDR1 KGHSH, CDR2 LQKENI. The CDR3 sequence: CASSPHPRETQYF. The CDR3 DNA reads as TGTGCCAGCTCACCACATCCGAGGGAGACCCAGTACTTC.

This chain joins TRBV19 and TRBJ2-2; D may be TRBD2 (6 bases). The CDR3 has 15 residues. Germline CDR1 and CDR2: LNHDA and SQIVND (reference sequence). The V gene lost 5 bases and the J gene lost 1 base, with 11 bases spanning the gap. The CDR3 nucleotides read TGTGCCAGTAGTCTCTTCGGGGGGAACACCGGGGAGCTGTTTTTT. Residues: CASSLFGGNTGELFF. The complete variable domain, with remaining parts taken from reference TRBV19 and TRBJ2-2, reads DGGITQSPKYLFRKEGQNVTLSCEQNLNHDAMYWYRQDPGQGLRLIYYSQIVNDFQKGDIAEGYSVSREKKESFPLTVTSAQKNPTAFYLCASSLFGGNTGELFFGEGSRLTVL.

This CDR3 is CASMASGSKMYYEQYF. In DNA form, the CDR3 reads TGTGCCAGCATGGCTAGCGGCTCGAAGATGTACTACGAGCAGTACTTC. The rearrangement joins TRBV28 to TRBJ2-7, with 7 bases that match TRBD2. V lost 7 bases, J lost 3 bases, and 15 bases stayed unmatched. Germline V gene sequence: CDR1 MDHEN, CDR2 SYDVKM. The CDR3 is made up of 16 amino acids.

The V gene is TRBV11-2, the J gene TRBJ2-2; D gene ambiguous. Trimming stripped 3 bases from V and 2 bases from J, with 13 bases between. Germline CDR1 reads SGHAT; CDR2 reads FQNNGV. The CDR3 is 16 residues long. CDR3 loop: CASSFNPLRNTGELFF. In DNA, the CDR3 is TGTGCCAGCAGCTTTAACCCTCTCAGAAACACCGGGGAGCTGTTTTTT.

The chain employs TRBV28 and TRBJ1-6, with unresolved D. The V end lost 6 bases, the J end lost 7 bases, and 13 bases lay between the germline ends. The CDR3 runs 14 residues. In germline, CDR1 is MDHEN, CDR2 SYDVKM. CDR3 nucleotide sequence: TGTGCCAGCAGCCCGAGTACGACAAATTCACCCCTCCACTTT. Residues: CASSPSTTNSPLHF.

This clone has only one observation. The rearrangement links TRBV5-1 to TRBJ2-3, with 15 nucleotides matching TRBD2. The V segment lost 6 bases and the J segment 5 bases; nucleotides outside the gene matches: 7. The germline gives CDR1 SGHRS, CDR2 YFSETQ. CDR3 size: 16 residues. The CDR3 DNA sequence: TGCGCCAGCACTCGGACTAGCGGGAGGGAGGAAGATACGCAGTATTTT. This translates into CASTRTSGREEDTQYF.

The chain couples TRBV18 to TRBJ1-1; 7 bases line up with TRBD1. Germline V CDR1 and CDR2: KGHSH, LQKENI. Germline trimming cut 7 bases from V and 0 bases from J; bases unmatched to any gene: 8. This CDR3 region has 15 residues. DNA for the CDR3: TGTGCCAGCTTGGGACAGCTCAACCTGAACACTGAAGCTTTCTTT. It codes for CASLGQLNLNTEAFF.

The rearrangement uses TRBV5-1 and TRBJ1-4; the D is unclear. The V end lost 0 bases, the J end lost 6 bases, and 6 bases lay between the germline ends. Germline CDR1 reads SGHRS; CDR2 reads YFSETQ. The CDR3 runs 13 residues. CDR3 sequence (DNA): TGCGCCAGCAGCTTGGCCTCTTATGAAAAACTGTTTTTT. This translates into CASSLASYEKLFF.

The chain recombines TRBV19 with TRBJ1-5; 8 nucleotides align to TRBD1. This CDR3 is 16 amino acids long. The germline V gene encodes CDR1 LNHDA and CDR2 SQIVND (reference sequence). V lost 4 bases and J lost 3; bases outside the gene matches: 8. CDR3 protein: CASSTLDRGHNQPQHF. CDR3 DNA sequence: TGTGCCAGTAGTACCCTTGACAGGGGCCACAATCAGCCCCAGCATTTT.

The chain carries TRBV29-1 and TRBJ2-3, with a possible D match to TRBD2 (6 bases). Trimming shortened V by 7 bases and J by 2 bases, and 22 bases separated the two germline ends. This CDR3 spans 16 amino acids. Germline CDR1 and CDR2: SQVTM and ANQGSEA. The CDR3 sequence is CSANHEGSGYTDTQYF. CDR3 DNA sequence: TGCAGCGCCAACCACGAGGGTAGCGGATACACAGATACGCAGTATTTT.

The chain couples TRBV5-1 to TRBJ2-1; TRBD2 aligns across 9 bases. The CDR3 is 16 residues long. CDR1 is SGHRS, CDR2 YFSETQ, per germline. V lost 0 bases, J lost 3 bases, and 4 bases stayed unmatched. The CDR3 DNA is TGCGCCAGCAGCTTGGCCCAACTAGCGGGCTACAATGAGCAGTTCTTC. This encodes CASSLAQLAGYNEQFF. Looking up the rest from reference TRBV5-1 and TRBJ2-1 gives the full variable domain: KAGVTQTPRYLIKTRGQQVTLSCSPISGHRSVSWYQQTPGQGLQFLFEYFSETQRNKGNFPGRFSGRQFSNSRSEMNVSTLELGDSALYLCASSLAQLAGYNEQFFGPGTRLTVL.

V is TRBV2 and J is TRBJ2-7; 11 nucleotides agree with TRBD2. Trimming cost V 3 bases and J 1 base; bases outside gene matches: 5. The CDR3 covers 16 residues. Germline assignment: CDR1 SNHLY and CDR2 FYNNEI. This chain's CDR3 is CASSDEPSGGSYEQYF. Written as DNA, the CDR3 is TGTGCCAGCAGTGACGAGCCTAGCGGGGGGTCCTACGAGCAGTACTTC.

The CDR3 DNA reads as TGTGCCAGCACCAGGGACTATGAAAAACTGTTTTTT. Amino acids: CASTRDYEKLFF. The rearrangement links TRBV2 to TRBJ1-4; TRBD1 might be the D (5 bases). CDR1 and CDR2 from the germline V gene are SNHLY and FYNNEI. The V end was cut by 7 bases, the J end by 6 bases, with 9 bases between. This CDR3 has 12 residues.

This clone has a handful of counts. The V call is TRBV25-1, the J call TRBJ1-2; 9 positions match TRBD1. Germline V gene data show CDR1 as MGHDK and CDR2 as SYGVNS. V was clipped by 5 bases and J by 8 bases; unmatched bases: 6. The CDR3 totals 13 residues. CDR3 sequence reads: CASSWGQGGGYTF. CDR3 in DNA: TGTGCCAGCAGTTGGGGACAGGGAGGAGGCTACACCTTC.

This chain joins TRBV5-1 and TRBJ2-3; D unclear. V gave up 4 bases and J gave up 0 bases, with 18 bases separating them. Per germline, CDR1 SGHRS and CDR2 YFSETQ. This CDR3 comprises 17 residues. CDR3 protein: CASSLDPTMFSTDTQYF. CDR3 bases: TGCGCCAGCAGCCTGGACCCTACCATGTTTAGCACAGATACGCAGTATTTT.

The rearrangement joins TRBV19 to TRBJ1-5; 7 nucleotides line up with TRBD1. CDR1 and CDR2 (germline): LNHDA, SQIVND (reference sequence). V was clipped by 5 bases and J by 6 bases; unmatched bases: 4. The CDR3 runs to 13 residues. Written as DNA, the CDR3 is TGTGCCAGTAGTGGACAGGACTCTCAGCCCCAGCATTTT. This sequence encodes CASSGQDSQPQHF.

The chain couples TRBV18 to TRBJ2-1; D unresolved. Trimming pared 6 bases from V and 7 bases from J, leaving 7 bases between. The germline CDR1 and CDR2 sequences are KGHSH and LQKENI. The CDR3 covers 11 residues. The CDR3 spells CASSVSNEQFF. As DNA, the CDR3 is TGTGCCAGCTCGGTCAGTAATGAGCAGTTCTTC.

CDR3 sequence reads: CASRLAGNNEQFF. In DNA, the CDR3 is TGTGCCAGCAGGCTAGCGGGAAACAATGAGCAGTTCTTC. The chain is built from TRBV7-2 and TRBJ2-1; 9 bases match TRBD2. V lost 6 bases and J lost 5; bases outside the gene matches: 2. CDR1 is SGHTA, CDR2 FQGNSA, per germline. The CDR3 extends over 13 amino acids. Drawing the rest from reference TRBV7-2 and TRBJ2-1, the complete variable domain is GAGVSQSPSNKVTEKGKDVELRCDPISGHTALYWYRQSLGQGLEFLIYFQGNSAPDKSGLPSDRFSAERTGGSVSTLTIQRTQQEDSAVYLCASRLAGNNEQFFGPGTRLTVL.

In DNA form, the CDR3 reads TGCGCCAGCAGCTCCCAAACAGGGGGAGAGACCCAGTACTTC. Translating gives CASSSQTGGETQYF. The chain recombines TRBV5-1 with TRBJ2-5, with 8 positions matching TRBD1. V dropped 3 bases and J dropped 4; count of bases not matched to a gene: 5. The CDR3 covers 14 residues. Germline assignment: CDR1 SGHRS and CDR2 YFSETQ.

This chain connects TRBV7-2 to TRBJ2-7; D possibly corresponds to TRBD1 (6 bases). V lost 3 bases, J lost 0 bases, and 9 bases lay in between. There are 14 residues in the CDR3. Germline assignment: CDR1 SGHTA and CDR2 FQGNSA. Here the CDR3 reads CASSFVGGSYEQYF. CDR3 bases: TGTGCCAGCAGCTTCGTAGGGGGCTCCTACGAGCAGTACTTC.

V is TRBV24-1 and J is TRBJ2-5; TRBD1 might be the D (5 bases). The germline CDR1 and CDR2 sequences are KGHDR and SFDVKD. CDR3 length: 14 amino acids. Between the trimmed V and J ends, which lost 8 bases and 4 bases, there was a span of 16 bases. CDR3 bases: TGTGCCACCAACCCAGGGCAGGGTATAGAGACCCAGTACTTC. Translated: CATNPGQGIETQYF.

This clone was detected once. J is TRBJ2-1 and V is TRBV7-2, with 7 bases lining up with TRBD1. J gave up 4 bases and V 6 bases, and 9 bases lay outside the gene matches. The CDR3 length is 15 residues. Germline V gene lookup returns CDR1 SGHTA and CDR2 FQGNSA. The CDR3 nucleotides are TGTGCCAGCAGGCCAACGGGACAGCCTTACAATGAGCAGTTCTTC. This sequence encodes CASRPTGQPYNEQFF.

J is TRBJ1-3 and V is TRBV6-2 or TRBV6-3; 9 bases are a match to TRBD1. The CDR3 sequence is 15 residues long. Germline loops: CDR1 MNHEY, CDR2 SVGEGT. J was trimmed by 3 bases and V by 5 bases; bases with no gene match: 5. The CDR3 nucleotides are TGTGCCAGCAGTCGTACAGGGGGCTTTGGAAACACCATATATTTT. Its protein product is CASSRTGGFGNTIYF.